The 5 T cell receptor beta chains given below trace back to one sample, sequenced in a study of post-analysis software for immune sequencing data. Points from the study as a whole: Controls had lower frequencies than patients of 4 or 5 TRBV segments, which included TRBV5-6, TRBV5-1 and TRBV20-1.

Unique-molecular-identifier-tagged TCR beta cDNA libraries were used. TCRdb independently ran MiXCR on the PCR reads; one entry per CDR3 protein. The data hold more than 450,000 distinct CDR3 sequences, with about a third observed a single time. Their target antigens are unknown. Sequenced input: blood. The source is a girl aged 2-17 years with multiple sclerosis.

This clonotype was found a few times. V is TRBV29-1 and J is TRBJ2-2, with unresolved D. Germline values: CDR1 SQVTM, CDR2 ANQGSEA. The V and J ends lost 8 bases and 6 bases respectively, with 16 bases between them. The CDR3 covers 13 residues. As DNA, the CDR3 is TGCAGCATGGACGACGGGTTGTCCGGGGAGCTGTTTTTT. Amino acids: CSMDDGLSGELFF.

The table lists this clonotype with a few counts. The CDR3: CAIRTGQSTDTQYF. The CDR3 DNA follows: TGTGCCATCAGGACGGGACAGTCCACAGATACGCAGTATTTT. The chain recombines TRBV10-3 with TRBJ2-3; 7 nucleotides match TRBD1. The CDR3 is 14 residues long. In germline, CDR1 is ENHRY, CDR2 SYGVKD. With V trimmed by 6 bases and J by 2 bases, 5 bases remained unmatched.

The gene calls are TRBV3-1 and TRBJ2-2; D uncertain. There are 16 residues in the CDR3. CDR1 and CDR2 from the germline V gene are LGHDT and YNNKEL (reference sequence). The V end lost 1 base, the J end lost 2 bases, and 11 bases lay between the germline ends. DNA of the CDR3: TGTGCCAGCAGCCAAGCCAGGCATCTAAACACCGGGGAGCTGTTTTTT. Its protein is CASSQARHLNTGELFF.

This chain joins TRBV5-1 and TRBJ1-1; TRBD1 matches 8 bases. The length of the CDR3 is 15 residues. CDR1 and CDR2 from the germline V gene are SGHRS and YFSETQ. The junction had 7 bases not matched to a gene; V was cut back by 1 base and J by 5 bases. The CDR3 region is CASSLFQGARTEAFF. As DNA, the CDR3 is TGCGCCAGCAGCTTGTTTCAGGGGGCGAGAACTGAAGCTTTCTTT.

The V call is TRBV2, the J call TRBJ2-5, with 9 bases fitting TRBD1. The germline V gene has CDR1 SNHLY and CDR2 FYNNEI. Losses at the gene ends were 2 bases for V and 5 bases for J; bases not matched to a gene: 3. The CDR3 spans 14 residues. CDR3 nucleotide sequence: TGTGCCAGCAGTGAATGGACAGGGGTCGAGACCCAGTACTTC. Amino acids: CASSEWTGVETQYF.